These 21 T cell receptor beta chains share one sample of origin, sequenced in a study of blood T cell repertoires in COVID-19. Generated by immunoSEQ multiplex PCR, the TCRdb table keeps only in-frame clones and is missing some. In the table there are tens of thousands of clones, 89% of which are singletons. Sequencing was done on a sample of peripheral blood. These receptors all stem from a man older than 75 with active or convalescent COVID-19.

This sequence joins TRBV5-4 and TRBJ1-1, with D possibly matching TRBD1 (6 bases). V lost 3 bases and J 5 bases, leaving 20 bases between the germline ends. Germline lookup yields CDR1 SGHNT and CDR2 YYREEE (reference sequence). This CDR3 region has 16 residues. The CDR3 spells CASSSRLGGPRTEAFF. The CDR3 DNA reads as TGTGCCAGCAGCTCGCGGCTGGGGGGGCCGAGGACTGAAGCTTTCTTT. Full variable domain (rest looked up from reference TRBV5-4 and TRBJ1-1): ETGVTQSPTHLIKTRGQQVTLRCSSQSGHNTVSWYQQALGQGPQFIFQYYREEENGRGNFPPRFSGLQFPNYSSELNVNALELDDSALYLCASSSRLGGPRTEAFFGQGTRLTVV.

This chain joins TRBV6-5 and TRBJ1-6; 7 bases align to TRBD1. This CDR3 spans 14 amino acids. The germline gives CDR1 MNHEY, CDR2 SVGAGI. Germline trimming cut 7 bases from V and 7 bases from J; bases unmatched to any gene: 7. Written as DNA, the CDR3 is TGTGCCAGCAAAATGGACAGGAAAAATTCACCCCTCCACTTT. Translating it yields CASKMDRKNSPLHF.

The rearrangement links TRBV6-2 or TRBV6-3 to TRBJ1-3, with TRBD1 as a possible D gene (6 bases). The CDR3 is 17 amino acids. CDR1 and CDR2 from the germline V gene are MNHEY and SVGEGT. V lost 1 base and J 0 bases, leaving 13 bases between the germline ends. CDR3 in DNA: TGTGCCAGCAGTTACTTCCCCGGGACACCCTCTGGAAACACCATATATTTT. Translating gives CASSYFPGTPSGNTIYF.

The CDR3 region has the DNA TGTGCCAGCAGGGGTACAGGGGAGGCGTCCTACGAGCAGTACTTC. Protein: CASRGTGEASYEQYF. The rearrangement links TRBV7-9 to TRBJ2-7; D is possibly TRBD1 (7 bases). Germline CDR1 is SEHNR and CDR2 is FQNEAQ (reference sequence). The CDR3 loop spans 15 amino acids. Trimming removed 6 bases from V and 1 base from J, with 16 bases in between.

This clone has a single count. This chain links TRBV5-5 with TRBJ1-1, with TRBD1 matching 8 bases. Trimming took 4 bases from V and 5 from J; bases not matched to a gene: 7. The germline V gene has CDR1 SGHKS and CDR2 YYEKEE (reference sequence). This CDR3 region has 14 residues. CDR3: CASSLQGARTEAFF. For the CDR3, the DNA is TGTGCCAGCAGCCTGCAGGGGGCGCGGACTGAAGCTTTCTTT.

The chain has TRBV5-1 and TRBJ1-3; D may be TRBD1 (5 bases). V lost 4 bases and J 0 bases, leaving 14 bases between the germline ends. Germline loops: CDR1 SGHRS, CDR2 YFSETQ. The CDR3 runs to 16 residues. CDR3 DNA sequence: TGCGCCAGCAGCCCTGGGGGGGGACGCTCTGGAAACACCATATATTTT. Translating gives CASSPGGGRSGNTIYF.

The V gene is TRBV5-1, the J gene TRBJ2-1; 7 nucleotides align to TRBD1. CDR3 length: 15 residues. Trimming took 5 bases from V and 1 from J; bases not matched to a gene: 6. Germline CDR1 is SGHRS and CDR2 is YFSETQ. The CDR3 protein is CASSDQTGSYNEQFF. CDR3 nucleotide sequence: TGCGCCAGCAGTGACCAGACAGGGTCCTACAATGAGCAGTTCTTC.

The chain recombines TRBV11-2 with TRBJ2-3; D might be TRBD2 (5 bases). The length of the CDR3 is 14 residues. Germline V CDR1 and CDR2: SGHAT, FQNNGV. V lost 1 base and J 6 bases, leaving 11 bases between the germline ends. Here the CDR3 reads CASSLVLSGDTQYF. In nucleotides, the CDR3 is TGTGCCAGCAGCTTAGTGCTATCGGGGGATACGCAGTATTTT.

This clone was observed a few times. The gene calls are TRBV29-1 and TRBJ1-3; 8 bases match TRBD1. V gave up 6 bases and J gave up 9 bases; unmatched junction bases: 4. The CDR3 has 11 amino acids. Per germline, CDR1 SQVTM and CDR2 ANQGSEA. The CDR3 sequence is CSVYGQGTIYF. The CDR3 DNA reads as TGCAGCGTATATGGACAGGGCACCATATATTTT.

This clone was observed a few times. The chain is built from TRBV6-5 and TRBJ2-7; D is uncertain. V was shortened by 5 bases and J by 1 base, with 9 bases between the two germline ends. The CDR3 has 13 residues. Germline V lookup: CDR1 MNHEY, CDR2 SVGAGI. The CDR3 sequence: CASSQFGSYEQYF. In DNA form, the CDR3 reads TGTGCCAGCAGTCAATTCGGGTCCTACGAGCAGTACTTC.

V is TRBV11-1 and J is TRBJ2-7; the match to TRBD2 covers 7 bases. With V trimmed by 5 bases and J by 3 bases, 10 bases remained unmatched. The length of the CDR3 is 15 residues. Per germline, CDR1 SGHAT and CDR2 FQDESV (reference sequence). The CDR3, as DNA: TGTGCCAGCAGCCCCCCAGCTAGCGGACGCTACGAGCAGTACTTC. Protein sequence: CASSPPASGRYEQYF.

This chain uses TRBV28 with TRBJ1-6; 7 bases fit TRBD1. V was pared by 8 bases and J by 14 bases, with 18 bases of the junction left unmatched. Per germline, CDR1 MDHEN and CDR2 SYDVKM. This CDR3 has 15 residues. CDR3 nucleotides: TGTGCCAGCGGGTACCTAACAGGGGACAGTCTTTCCCTCCACTTT. Its translation is CASGYLTGDSLSLHF.

The sample holds one count of this clone. V is TRBV5-1 and J is TRBJ2-5; D call uncertain. Germline CDR1 and CDR2: SGHRS and YFSETQ. CDR3 length: 13 residues. Trimming took 0 bases from V and 5 from J, leaving 8 bases between them. The CDR3 region has the DNA TGCGCCAGCAGCTTGGCGATGGGCGAGACCCAGTACTTC. Translated: CASSLAMGETQYF.

The genes are TRBV7-3 and TRBJ2-5; TRBD2 aligns across 8 bases. The CDR3 loop spans 15 amino acids. Germline trimming cut 2 bases from V and 2 bases from J; bases unmatched to any gene: 4. CDR1 and CDR2 (germline): SGHTA, FQGTGA. The CDR3 coding sequence is TGTGCCAGCAGCTTAGGCGGGGGGCCTCAAGAGACCCAGTACTTC. Its protein is CASSLGGGPQETQYF. Variable domain in full (rest from reference TRBV7-3 and TRBJ2-5): GAGVSQTPSNKVTEKGKYVELRCDPISGHTALYWYRQSLGQGPEFLIYFQGTGAADDSGLPNDRFFAVRPEGSVSTLKIQRTERGDSAVYLCASSLGGGPQETQYFGPGTRLLVL.

The J gene is TRBJ1-5, the V gene TRBV5-1; TRBD1 matches at 11 bases. The germline V gene encodes CDR1 SGHRS and CDR2 YFSETQ. J lost 1 base, V lost 10 bases, and 13 bases had no gene match. The CDR3 consists of 17 residues. The CDR3 sequence: CAGSGTGGRKSNQPQHF. The CDR3 nucleotides read TGCGCCGGATCCGGGACAGGGGGTAGGAAGAGCAATCAGCCCCAGCATTTT.

This chain joins TRBV25-1 and TRBJ1-5; possible D gene TRBD1, 6 bases. The CDR3 spans 14 residues. V was pared by 1 base and J by 2 bases, with 6 bases between. CDR1 and CDR2 (germline): MGHDK, SYGVNS. Here the CDR3 DNA reads TGTGCCAGCAGTGAATCAGGGGGCAATCAGCCCCAGCATTTT. Amino acid sequence: CASSESGGNQPQHF.

The DNA for the CDR3 is TGTGCCAGCAGCCACCAGGGGGCAGGTAATTCACCCCTCCACTTT. This encodes CASSHQGAGNSPLHF. This sequence joins TRBV28 and TRBJ1-6, with TRBD1 matching over 8 bases. The junction had 7 bases not matched to a gene; V was cut back by 6 bases and J by 6 bases. Germline CDR1 is MDHEN and CDR2 is SYDVKM. The CDR3 is 15 amino acids. Supplemented by reference TRBV28 and TRBJ1-6, the full variable domain reads DVKVTQSSRYLVKRTGEKVFLECVQDMDHENMFWYRQDPGLGLRLIYFSYDVKMKEKGDIPEGYSVSREKKERFSLILESASTNQTSMYLCASSHQGAGNSPLHFGNGTRLTVT.

The chain carries TRBV21-1 and TRBJ1-1. TRBV21-1 is a pseudogene. The CDR3 runs 17 residues. In DNA form, the CDR3 reads TGTGCCAACCTTACCTTGGCTGGGGGGGCTATGAACACTGAAGCTTTCTTT. It encodes CANLTLAGGAMNTEAFF.

The chain recombines TRBV4-1 with TRBJ2-1; 7 nucleotides match TRBD2. Looked up from germline, CDR1 is MGHRA and CDR2 is YSYEKL. The CDR3 has 16 amino acids. The J segment lost 5 bases and the V segment lost 0 bases, leaving 7 bases of the junction unmatched. CDR3 residues: CASSQDGGGANNEQFF. In DNA, the CDR3 is TGCGCCAGCAGCCAAGATGGGGGGGGAGCTAACAATGAGCAGTTCTTC.

The chain combines TRBV29-1 with TRBJ1-4; possibly TRBD1 for D (6 bases). Per the germline V gene, CDR1 is SQVTM and CDR2 is ANQGSEA. Trimming cost V 7 bases and J 8 bases, with 17 bases left between them. This CDR3 contains 13 residues. The CDR3: CSANREGKEKLFF. CDR3 bases: TGCAGCGCTAACAGGGAAGGGAAAGAAAAACTGTTTTTT.

The chain is built from TRBV6-5 and TRBJ2-5; 7 bases line up with TRBD2. Germline V lookup: CDR1 MNHEY, CDR2 SVGAGI. This CDR3 comprises 15 residues. The trim removed 4 bases at V and 5 bases at J, leaving 10 bases unmatched. The CDR3 is CASSSTGLPGETQYF. The CDR3 nucleotides are TGTGCCAGCAGTTCGACGGGACTACCTGGGGAGACCCAGTACTTC.